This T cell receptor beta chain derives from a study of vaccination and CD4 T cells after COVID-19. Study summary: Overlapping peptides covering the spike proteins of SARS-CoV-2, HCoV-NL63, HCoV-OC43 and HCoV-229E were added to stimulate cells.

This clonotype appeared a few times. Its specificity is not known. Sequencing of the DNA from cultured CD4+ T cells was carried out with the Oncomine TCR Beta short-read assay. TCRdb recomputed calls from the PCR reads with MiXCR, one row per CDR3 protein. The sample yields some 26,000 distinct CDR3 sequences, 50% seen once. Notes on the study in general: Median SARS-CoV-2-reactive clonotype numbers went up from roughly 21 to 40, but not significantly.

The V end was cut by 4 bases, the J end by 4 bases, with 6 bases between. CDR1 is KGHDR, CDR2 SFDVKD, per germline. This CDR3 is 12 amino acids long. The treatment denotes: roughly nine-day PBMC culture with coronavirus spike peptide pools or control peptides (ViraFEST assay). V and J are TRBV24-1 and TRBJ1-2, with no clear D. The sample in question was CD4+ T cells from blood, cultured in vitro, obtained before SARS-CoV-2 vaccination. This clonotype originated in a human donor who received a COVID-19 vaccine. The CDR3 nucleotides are TGTGCCACCAGTGACCCAGGCTATGGCTACACCTTC. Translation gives CATSDPGYGYTF.